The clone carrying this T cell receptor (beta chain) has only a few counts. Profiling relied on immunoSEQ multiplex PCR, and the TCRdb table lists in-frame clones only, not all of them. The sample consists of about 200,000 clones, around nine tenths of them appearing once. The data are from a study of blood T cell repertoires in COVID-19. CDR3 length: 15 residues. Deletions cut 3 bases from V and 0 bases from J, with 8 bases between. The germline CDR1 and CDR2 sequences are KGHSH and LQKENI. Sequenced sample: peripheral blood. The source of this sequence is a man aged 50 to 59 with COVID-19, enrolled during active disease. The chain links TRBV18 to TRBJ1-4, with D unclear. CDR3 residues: CASSPDSATNEKLFF. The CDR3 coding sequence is TGTGCCAGCTCACCCGACTCCGCAACTAATGAAAAACTGTTTTTT.